Sequencing of this TCR beta chain was carried out in a study of spatial heterogeneity in lung cancer. The overall study: Detected beta-chain sequences consistently exceeded alpha-chain sequences. Across the raw uncorrected reads, a unique TCR and UMI combination was observed, on average, more than ten times. Whole-study findings and limits: The study found ubiquitous expanded tumor TCRs in blood more at resection than follow-up.

From the 5' RACE reads, TCRdb called clonotypes with MiXCR, one entry per CDR3 protein. The sample includes under 50,000 distinct CDR3 sequences, around 5% of them seen just once. CDR3 length: 14 residues. Germline V gives CDR1 SGHRS, CDR2 YFSETQ. Trimming removed 2 bases at V and 4 bases at J, with 12 bases between. This clonotype has a count of ten or more. Its antigen remains unknown. The time point is: sample taken at primary tumor resection. Unsorted whole RNA of tumor, nontumor lung or frozen PBMC was sequenced. There were roughly 72 donors, all of them untreated patients with early-stage non-small cell lung cancer.

Sequenced here: PBMCs, sampled at surgery. This clonotype originated in a female donor with early-stage non-small cell lung cancer. This chain joins TRBV5-1 and TRBJ1-2; D may be TRBD1 (5 bases). CDR3: CASSFGTASYGYTF. DNA of the CDR3: TGCGCCAGCAGCTTTGGGACCGCTTCCTATGGCTACACCTTC.